This TCR beta chain appears in the sequencing data of a study of T cells after yellow fever vaccination. Study-wide background: Those fractions that held only low numbers of cells were prepared using the SMART-Seq v4 Ultra Low Input RNA kit.

TCRdb reanalysed the 5' RACE reads using MiXCR and keeps one entry per CDR3 protein. Of 510,000 or so distinct CDR3 sequences listed, less than 20% are singletons. This clonotype came up a few times. Trimming took off 4 bases at V and 3 bases at J, with 16 bases between the two ends. Looked up from germline, CDR1 is MNHEY and CDR2 is SVGEGT. There are 16 residues in the CDR3. The rearrangement joins TRBV6-2 or TRBV6-3 to TRBJ2-1; TRBD1 might be the D (6 bases). The sequencing here drew on PBMCs, taken 15 days after the yellow fever booster vaccination. The receptor's source is a young man who received the YFV17D yellow fever vaccine. CDR3 sequence: CASSFTGLPDYNEQFF. The DNA of the CDR3 is TGTGCCAGCAGTTTCACAGGGCTCCCCGACTACAATGAGCAGTTCTTC.